This passage covers 27 T cell receptor beta chains from one sample sequenced in a study of T cells after yellow fever vaccination. One entry per CDR3 protein results from TCRdb running MiXCR on the 5' RACE reads. Of about 500,000 distinct CDR3 sequences in the sample, around 16% are singletons; the top ten hold 17%. The source material was PBMCs, sampled less than 6 days after the first yellow fever vaccination. These receptors were obtained from a man aged 18 to 30 who received the YFV17D yellow fever vaccine.

A few counts support this clonotype. The chain has TRBV6-2 or TRBV6-3 and TRBJ2-7, with D possibly called TRBD1 or TRBD2 (6 bases each). Trimming pared 2 bases from V and 3 bases from J, leaving 14 bases between. CDR3 length: 15 residues. Per germline, CDR1 MNHEY and CDR2 SVGEGT. CDR3 in DNA: TGTGCCAGCAGTTACGAGACGGGGGCCCTCTACGAGCAGTACGTC. It yields the protein CASSYETGALYEQYV.

This clonotype has just a few counts. This chain connects TRBV7-2 to TRBJ1-4; D possibly corresponds to TRBD1 (6 bases). Germline V gene lookup returns CDR1 SGHTA and CDR2 FQGNSA. There are 13 residues in the CDR3. Deletions cut 1 base from V and 14 bases from J, with 14 bases between. This CDR3 is CASSLGIRDILFF. CDR3 in DNA: TGTGCCAGCAGCTTAGGAATCCGGGACATCCTGTTTTTT.

The CDR3 coding sequence is TGTGCCAGCAGCTTAGGCCCCACAGAAAGATACGAGCAGTACGTC. Translation gives CASSLGPTERYEQYV. The chain employs TRBV7-2 and TRBJ2-7; no definite D call. The germline gives CDR1 SGHTA, CDR2 FQGNSA. The length of the CDR3 is 15 residues. The V and J ends lost 1 base and 4 bases respectively, with 14 bases between them.

The chain links TRBV12-3 or TRBV12-4 to TRBJ2-5; D possibly corresponds to TRBD1 (6 bases). The CDR3 is made up of 14 amino acids. V lost 4 bases, J lost 2 bases, and 11 bases lay in between. The CDR3 is CASSWTEGQETQYF. CDR3 sequence (DNA): TGTGCCAGCAGTTGGACAGAAGGGCAAGAGACCCAGTACTTC.

This clonotype was seen a handful of times. V and J are TRBV10-2 and TRBJ1-5, with D unresolved. The V gene lost 3 bases and the J gene lost 6 bases, with 9 bases spanning the gap. CDR1 and CDR2 (germline): WSHSY, SAAADI. CDR3 length: 13 residues. The CDR3 loop reads CASSDAWAQPQHF. The CDR3 DNA follows: TGCGCCAGCAGTGATGCCTGGGCTCAGCCCCAGCATTTT.

The chain recombines TRBV4-1 with TRBJ1-4; 9 nucleotides match TRBD1. The germline gives CDR1 MGHRA, CDR2 YSYEKL. This CDR3 comprises 13 residues. With 5 bases clipped from V and 14 bases from J, the junction kept 9 bases outside the gene matches. In nucleotides, the CDR3 is TGCGCCAGCAGCGAAATGATGACAGGGGGGCTGTTTTTT. Amino acids: CASSEMMTGGLFF.

The table lists this clonotype with a few counts. The chain joins TRBV7-2 to TRBJ2-7; 7 positions match TRBD1. The ends lost 5 bases at V and 5 bases at J; junction bases unmatched: 9. CDR1 is SGHTA, CDR2 FQGNSA, per germline. CDR3 length: 14 residues. The CDR3 DNA follows: TGTGCCAGCAGCCCCGGGTCCAGGGGGAACGAGCAGTACTTC. It is translated as CASSPGSRGNEQYF. Full variable domain (missing parts from reference TRBV7-2 and TRBJ2-7): GAGVSQSPSNKVTEKGKDVELRCDPISGHTALYWYRQSLGQGLEFLIYFQGNSAPDKSGLPSDRFSAERTGGSVSTLTIQRTQQEDSAVYLCASSPGSRGNEQYFGPGTRLTVT.

This clonotype showed up many times. The chain uses TRBV5-5 and TRBJ2-2; either TRBD1 or TRBD2 may supply D (6 bases each). Germline V lookup: CDR1 SGHKS, CDR2 YYEKEE (reference sequence). Trimming left V 4 bases short and J 6 bases short, with 13 bases between. This CDR3 contains 14 residues. The DNA of the CDR3 is TGTGCCAGCAGCCAGGTGGGGGGCGCCGGGGAGCTGTTTTTT. Protein sequence: CASSQVGGAGELFF. The full variable domain, completed using reference TRBV5-5 and TRBJ2-2, is DAGVTQSPTHLIKTRGQQVTLRCSPISGHKSVSWYQQVLGQGPQFIFQYYEKEERGRGNFPDRFSARQFPNYSSELNVNALLLGDSALYLCASSQVGGAGELFFGEGSRLTVL.

This clonotype was observed a few times. CDR3 bases: TGTGCCAGCAGTTCGACCCACGAGCAGTACGTC. It yields the protein CASSSTHEQYV. This rearrangement joins TRBV6-5 to TRBJ2-7; no definite D call. The CDR3 has 11 amino acids. Germline CDR1 and CDR2: MNHEY and SVGAGI. Deletions cut 4 bases from V and 5 bases from J, with 6 bases between.

This clonotype was seen more than once but under ten times. V and J are TRBV5-1 and TRBJ1-1, with D tentatively TRBD1 (5 bases). The germline gives CDR1 SGHRS, CDR2 YFSETQ. The V gene lost 5 bases and the J gene lost 2 bases, with 10 bases spanning the gap. The CDR3 spans 13 residues. CDR3 region: CASRGPGNTEAFF. CDR3 bases: TGCGCCAGCAGGGGACCGGGTAACACTGAAGCTTTCTTT.

The table lists this clonotype with a few counts. The CDR3 protein is CAISSQGPPNTGELFF. DNA of the CDR3: TGTGCCATCAGTTCACAGGGGCCCCCGAACACCGGGGAGCTGTTTTTT. J is TRBJ2-2 and V is TRBV10-3, with 7 bases fitting TRBD1. CDR1 and CDR2 (germline): ENHRY, SYGVKD. After removal of 5 bases from V and 0 bases from J, the junction contained 6 bases not matched to a gene. CDR3 length: 16 amino acids.

Only a few counts were recorded for this clonotype. This chain joins TRBV14 and TRBJ2-1; 7 nucleotides match TRBD2. With 3 bases clipped from V and 9 bases from J, the junction kept 11 bases outside the gene matches. This CDR3 has 15 amino acids. Germline CDR1 and CDR2: SGHDN and FVKESK. In nucleotides, the CDR3 is TGTGCCAGCAGCCAGCCCTACCTTTCGGGGGGTGAGCAGTTCTTC. This sequence encodes CASSQPYLSGGEQFF.

This clonotype has more than one count but fewer than ten. The chain employs TRBV29-1 and TRBJ1-3, with D possibly matching TRBD1 (5 bases). V dropped 4 bases and J dropped 7 bases, with 14 bases sitting between them. This CDR3 has 13 residues. The V gene's germline CDR1 is SQVTM and CDR2 ANQGSEA. In DNA form, the CDR3 reads TGCAGCGTTGGAGGAGGGGAGAGGAACACCATATATTTT. Translated, it gives CSVGGGERNTIYF.

This clonotype was observed many times. The V gene is TRBV10-2, the J gene TRBJ2-5; D possibly corresponds to TRBD1 (5 bases). The CDR3 sequence is 12 residues long. Germline V gene lookup returns CDR1 WSHSY and CDR2 SAAADI. V was pared by 3 bases and J by 5 bases, with 7 bases between. The CDR3 coding sequence is TGCGCCAGCAGTGAAGGGGTGGAGACCCAGTACTTC. As protein: CASSEGVETQYF.

The V gene is TRBV20-1, the J gene TRBJ1-6; weak D call: TRBD1 (6 bases). Germline values: CDR1 DFQATT, CDR2 SNEGSKA (reference sequence). The CDR3 contains 16 residues. Trimming cost V 4 bases and J 4 bases, with 17 bases left between them. The CDR3 sequence is CSATQGRQTYNSPLHF. The CDR3 bases are TGCAGTGCTACCCAGGGGCGGCAGACGTATAATTCACCCCTCCACTTT.

The table lists this clonotype with a few counts. V is TRBV6-1 and J is TRBJ1-4; D is unclear. Germline CDR1 MNHNS, CDR2 SASEGT. Trimming removed 1 base from V and 2 bases from J, with 5 bases in between. CDR3 size: 14 residues. This CDR3 reads CASSEGKTNEKLFF. The CDR3 DNA reads TGTGCCAGCAGTGAAGGCAAGACTAATGAAAAACTGTTTTTT.

CDR3 residues: CASREDRGSYTF. The DNA for the CDR3 is TGCGCCAGCAGAGAAGACAGGGGTAGCTACACCTTC. V usage is TRBV5-1 and J usage is TRBJ1-2; TRBD1 matches at 8 bases. With 5 bases clipped from V and 9 bases from J, the junction kept 6 bases outside the gene matches. Looked up from germline, CDR1 is SGHRS and CDR2 is YFSETQ. The CDR3 runs to 12 residues.

This clonotype was observed a few times. The chain couples TRBV5-6 to TRBJ2-2; D is perhaps TRBD2 (6 bases). V was clipped by 3 bases and J by 3 bases, with 6 bases between them. Germline V CDR1 and CDR2: SGHDT, YYEEEE. The CDR3 contains 13 residues. CDR3 sequence reads: CASSWEDTGELFF. CDR3 sequence (DNA): TGTGCCAGCAGCTGGGAGGACACCGGGGAGCTGTTTTTT. Filled out from reference TRBV5-6 and TRBJ2-2, the complete variable domain reads DAGVTQSPTHLIKTRGQQVTLRCSPKSGHDTVSWYQQALGQGPQFIFQYYEEEERQRGNFPDRFSGHQFPNYSSELNVNALLLGDSALYLCASSWEDTGELFFGEGSRLTVL.

The V and J genes are TRBV9 and TRBJ1-3; no clear D gene. The ends were cut back, 1 base at V and 0 bases at J, with 5 bases in the middle. Germline V gives CDR1 SGDLS, CDR2 YYNGEE. This CDR3 is 14 amino acids long. Here the CDR3 reads CASSVISSGNTIYF. For the CDR3, the DNA is TGTGCCAGCAGCGTAATCTCCTCTGGAAACACCATATATTTT.

This clonotype showed up just a few times. The chain uses TRBV20-1 and TRBJ2-5, with D perhaps given as TRBD1 or TRBD2 (5 bases each). V was shortened by 0 bases and J by 0 bases, with 20 bases between the two germline ends. The CDR3 loop spans 18 amino acids. Germline V gene lookup returns CDR1 DFQATT and CDR2 SNEGSKA (reference sequence). As DNA, the CDR3 is TGCAGTGCTAGAGATCGGCGAGGGGTCTTAGTGTACCAAGAGACCCAGTACTTC. This sequence encodes CSARDRRGVLVYQETQYF.

CDR3 DNA: TGTGCCAGCGGACGGGCGAGCTCCTACAATGAGCAGTTCTTC. It specifies CASGRASSYNEQFF. The chain employs TRBV19 and TRBJ2-1, with unresolved D. Looked up from germline, CDR1 is LNHDA and CDR2 is SQIVND (reference sequence). Trimming left V 9 bases short and J 0 bases short, with 12 bases between. This CDR3 is 14 amino acids long.

This clonotype was counted ten times or more. The J gene is TRBJ2-1, the V gene TRBV5-1, with D perhaps TRBD2 (5 bases). The CDR3 length is 14 residues. Trimming shortened V by 0 bases and J by 7 bases, and 11 bases separated the two germline ends. CDR1 and CDR2 from the germline V gene are SGHRS and YFSETQ. CDR3 residues: CASSLASPGNEQFF. The CDR3 coding sequence is TGCGCCAGCAGCTTGGCATCCCCGGGGAATGAGCAGTTCTTC.

Here the CDR3 reads CASTTETADNEQFF. CDR3 coding DNA: TGTGCCAGCACTACCGAGACCGCTGACAATGAGCAGTTCTTC. The genes are TRBV9 and TRBJ2-1; D gene ambiguous. V was shortened by 6 bases and J by 5 bases, with 15 bases between the two germline ends. The CDR3 has 14 residues. Germline V CDR1 and CDR2: SGDLS, YYNGEE.

The V and J genes are TRBV15 and TRBJ2-1; 7 nucleotides agree with TRBD2. Germline trimming cut 8 bases from V and 4 bases from J; bases unmatched to any gene: 11. Germline CDR1 is LNHNV and CDR2 is YYDKDF (reference sequence). The CDR3 has 15 amino acids. CDR3 sequence (DNA): TGTGCCACCTCGGGGAGCGGGGACTTTTACAATGAGCAGTTCTTC. Translated: CATSGSGDFYNEQFF.

In its sample, this clonotype was seen a few times. The chain has TRBV4-3 and TRBJ1-3, with 11 bases that match TRBD1. This CDR3 has 19 residues. Germline V gene lookup returns CDR1 LGHNA and CDR2 YSLEER. The J segment lost 0 bases and the V segment lost 1 base, leaving 8 bases of the junction unmatched. Written as DNA, the CDR3 is TGCGCCAGCAGCCAAGGGTTCCGGGACAGGGGGATCTCTGGAAACACCATATATTTT. Protein product: CASSQGFRDRGISGNTIYF.

The rearrangement uses TRBV14 and TRBJ2-2; 9 bases map to TRBD1. After removal of 0 bases from V and 3 bases from J, the junction contained 14 bases not matched to a gene. This CDR3 comprises 20 residues. The V gene's germline CDR1 is SGHDN and CDR2 FVKESK. CDR3 in amino acids: CASSQDFYTGGYTDTGELFF. CDR3 nucleotides: TGTGCCAGCAGCCAAGATTTTTATACAGGGGGCTATACGGACACCGGGGAGCTGTTTTTT.

The rearrangement links TRBV7-2 to TRBJ2-1; tentatively, D is TRBD2 (5 bases). Germline assignment: CDR1 SGHTA and CDR2 FQGNSA. This CDR3 spans 14 amino acids. The germline V and J ends were trimmed by 4 bases and 10 bases, with 17 bases remaining between them. The CDR3 loop is CASSSPSEDSEQFF. CDR3 in DNA: TGTGCCAGCAGCTCCCCGAGCGAGGACTCGGAGCAGTTCTTC.